This T cell receptor beta chain comes out of a study of blood T cell repertoires in COVID-19. Assay: immunoSEQ multiplex PCR; the TCRdb copy retains only in-frame clones and omits some. The table shows almost 250,000 clones, with roughly 86% occurring only once. Only one count was recorded for this clone. CDR1 and CDR2 (germline): KGHSH, LQKENI. This CDR3 is 15 amino acids long. Trimming removed 1 base at V and 2 bases at J, with 10 bases between. The chain joins TRBV18 to TRBJ2-3; D might be TRBD1 (5 bases). The receptor was isolated from a woman in her sixties or seventies who had recovered from COVID-19. Sequencing was carried out using peripheral blood. CDR3 loop: CASSPRTGHTDTQYF. CDR3 nucleotides: TGTGCCAGCTCACCACGGACCGGACACACAGATACGCAGTATTTT.